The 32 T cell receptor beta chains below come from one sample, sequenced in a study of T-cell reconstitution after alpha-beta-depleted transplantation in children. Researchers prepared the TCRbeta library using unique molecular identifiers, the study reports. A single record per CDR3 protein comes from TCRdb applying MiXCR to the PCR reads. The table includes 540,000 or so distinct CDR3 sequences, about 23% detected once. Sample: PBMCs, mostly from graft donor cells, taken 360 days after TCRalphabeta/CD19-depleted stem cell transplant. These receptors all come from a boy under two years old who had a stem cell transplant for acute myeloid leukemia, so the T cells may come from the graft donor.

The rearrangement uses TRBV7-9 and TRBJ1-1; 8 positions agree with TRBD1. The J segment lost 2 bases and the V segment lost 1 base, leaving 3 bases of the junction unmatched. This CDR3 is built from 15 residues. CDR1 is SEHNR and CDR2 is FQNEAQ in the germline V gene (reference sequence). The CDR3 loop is CASSLGRGPNTEAFF. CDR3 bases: TGTGCCAGCAGCTTAGGCAGGGGGCCAAACACTGAAGCTTTCTTT. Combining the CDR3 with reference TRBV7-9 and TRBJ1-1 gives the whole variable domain DTGVSQNPRHKITKRGQNVTFRCDPISEHNRLYWYRQTLGQGPEFLTYFQNEAQLEKSRLLSDRFSAERPKGSFSTLEIQRTEQGDSAMYLCASSLGRGPNTEAFFGQGTRLTVV.

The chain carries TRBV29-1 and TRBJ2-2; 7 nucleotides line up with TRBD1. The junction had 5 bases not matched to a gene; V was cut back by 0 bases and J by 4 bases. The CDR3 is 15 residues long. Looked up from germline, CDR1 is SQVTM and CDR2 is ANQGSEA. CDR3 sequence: CSVEENRGGTGELFF. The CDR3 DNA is TGCAGCGTTGAAGAAAACAGGGGTGGCACCGGGGAGCTGTTTTTT.

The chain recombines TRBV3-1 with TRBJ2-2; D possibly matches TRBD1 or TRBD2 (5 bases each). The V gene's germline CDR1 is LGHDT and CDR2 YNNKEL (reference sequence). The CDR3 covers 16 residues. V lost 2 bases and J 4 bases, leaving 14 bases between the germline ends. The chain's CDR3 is CASSQRGQGVTGELFF. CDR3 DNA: TGTGCCAGCAGCCAACGCGGGCAGGGAGTCACCGGGGAGCTGTTTTTT.

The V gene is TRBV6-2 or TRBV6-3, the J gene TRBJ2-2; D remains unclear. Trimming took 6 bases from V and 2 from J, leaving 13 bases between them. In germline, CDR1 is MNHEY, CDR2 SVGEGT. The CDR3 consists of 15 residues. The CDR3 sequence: CASREPLDNTGELFF. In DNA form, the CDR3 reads TGTGCCAGCAGGGAACCCCTAGATAACACCGGGGAGCTGTTTTTT.

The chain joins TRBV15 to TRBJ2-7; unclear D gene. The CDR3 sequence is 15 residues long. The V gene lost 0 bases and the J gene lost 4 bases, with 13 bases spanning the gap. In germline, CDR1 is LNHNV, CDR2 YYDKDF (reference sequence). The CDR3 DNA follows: TGTGCCACCAGCAGAGATCTCGGGCGTTCTTACGAGCAGTACGTC. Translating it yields CATSRDLGRSYEQYV.

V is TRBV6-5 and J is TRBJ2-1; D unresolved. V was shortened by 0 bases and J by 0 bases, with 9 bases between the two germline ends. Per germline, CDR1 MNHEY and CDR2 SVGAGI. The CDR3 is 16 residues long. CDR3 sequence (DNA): TGTGCCAGCAGTTACTCGTCGGAGAGCTCCTACAATGAGCAGTTCTTC. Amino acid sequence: CASSYSSESSYNEQFF.

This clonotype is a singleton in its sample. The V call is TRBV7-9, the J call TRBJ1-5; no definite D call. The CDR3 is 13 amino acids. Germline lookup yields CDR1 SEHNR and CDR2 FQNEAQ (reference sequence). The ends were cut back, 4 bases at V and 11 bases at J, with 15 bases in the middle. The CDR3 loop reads CASSSSWQPAQHF. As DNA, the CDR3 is TGTGCCAGCAGCTCTTCTTGGCAGCCGGCCCAGCATTTT.

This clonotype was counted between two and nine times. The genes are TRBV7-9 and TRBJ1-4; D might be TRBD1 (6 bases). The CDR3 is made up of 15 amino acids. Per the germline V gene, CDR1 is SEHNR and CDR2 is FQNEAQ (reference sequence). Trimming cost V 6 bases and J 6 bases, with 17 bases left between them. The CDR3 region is CASSPGTHPDEKLFF. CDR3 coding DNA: TGTGCCAGCAGTCCCGGGACACATCCAGATGAAAAACTGTTTTTT.

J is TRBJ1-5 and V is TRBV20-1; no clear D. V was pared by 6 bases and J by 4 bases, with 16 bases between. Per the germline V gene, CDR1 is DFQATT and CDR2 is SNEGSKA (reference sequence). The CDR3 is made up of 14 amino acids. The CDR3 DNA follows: TGCAGTGCCAGTCTGATGGGCTCGAATCAGCCCCAGCATTTT. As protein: CSASLMGSNQPQHF.

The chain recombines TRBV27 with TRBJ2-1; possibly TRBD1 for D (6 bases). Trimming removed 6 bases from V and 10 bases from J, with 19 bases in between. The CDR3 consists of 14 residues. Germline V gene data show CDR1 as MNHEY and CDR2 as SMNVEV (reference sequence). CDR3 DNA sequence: TGTGCCAGCAGCCGGGACACTCGGAAATGGGAGCAGTTCTTC. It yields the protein CASSRDTRKWEQFF.

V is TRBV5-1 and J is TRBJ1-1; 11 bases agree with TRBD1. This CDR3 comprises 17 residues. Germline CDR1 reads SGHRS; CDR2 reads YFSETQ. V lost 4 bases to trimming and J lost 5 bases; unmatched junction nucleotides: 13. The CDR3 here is CASSPNKDRGRGTEAFF. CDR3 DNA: TGCGCCAGCAGCCCTAATAAGGACAGGGGGCGCGGAACTGAAGCTTTCTTT. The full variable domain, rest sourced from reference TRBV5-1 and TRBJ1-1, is KAGVTQTPRYLIKTRGQQVTLSCSPISGHRSVSWYQQTPGQGLQFLFEYFSETQRNKGNFPGRFSGRQFSNSRSEMNVSTLELGDSALYLCASSPNKDRGRGTEAFFGQGTRLTVV.

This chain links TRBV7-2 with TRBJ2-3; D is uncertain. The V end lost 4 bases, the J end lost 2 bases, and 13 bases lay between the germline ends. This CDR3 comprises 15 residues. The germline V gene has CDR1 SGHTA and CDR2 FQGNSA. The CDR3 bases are TGTGCCAGCAGCTCCTATGACCCTCTCACAGATACGCAGTATTTT. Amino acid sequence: CASSSYDPLTDTQYF. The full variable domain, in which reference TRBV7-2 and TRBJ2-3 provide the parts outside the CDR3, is GAGVSQSPSNKVTEKGKDVELRCDPISGHTALYWYRQSLGQGLEFLIYFQGNSAPDKSGLPSDRFSAERTGGSVSTLTIQRTQQEDSAVYLCASSSYDPLTDTQYFGPGTRLTVL.

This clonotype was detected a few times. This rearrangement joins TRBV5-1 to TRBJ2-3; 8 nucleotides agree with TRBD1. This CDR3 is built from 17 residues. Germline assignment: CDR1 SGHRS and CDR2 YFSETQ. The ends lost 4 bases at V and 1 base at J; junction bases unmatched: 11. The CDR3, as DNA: TGCGCCAGCAGCGTCCAGGGGGCCTCTCTGGGCACAGATACGCAGTATTTT. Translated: CASSVQGASLGTDTQYF.

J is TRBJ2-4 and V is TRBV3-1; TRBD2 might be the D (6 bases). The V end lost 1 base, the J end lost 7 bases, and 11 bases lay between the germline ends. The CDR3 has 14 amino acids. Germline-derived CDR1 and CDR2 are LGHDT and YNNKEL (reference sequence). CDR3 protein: CASSQGGTGNIQYF. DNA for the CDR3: TGTGCCAGCAGCCAAGGCGGGACGGGGAACATTCAGTACTTC.

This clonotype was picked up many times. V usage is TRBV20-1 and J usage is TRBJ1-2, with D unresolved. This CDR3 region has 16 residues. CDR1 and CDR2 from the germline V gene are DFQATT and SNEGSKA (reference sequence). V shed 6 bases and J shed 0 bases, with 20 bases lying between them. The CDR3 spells CSARNLHPLANYGYTF. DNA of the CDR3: TGCAGTGCGAGGAACCTTCATCCTTTAGCTAACTATGGCTACACCTTC.

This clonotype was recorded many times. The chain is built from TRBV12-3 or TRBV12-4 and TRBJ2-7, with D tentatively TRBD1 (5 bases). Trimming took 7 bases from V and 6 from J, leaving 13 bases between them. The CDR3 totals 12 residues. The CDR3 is CASTLGASEQYF. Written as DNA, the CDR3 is TGTGCCAGCACCTTAGGGGCTAGCGAGCAGTACTTC.

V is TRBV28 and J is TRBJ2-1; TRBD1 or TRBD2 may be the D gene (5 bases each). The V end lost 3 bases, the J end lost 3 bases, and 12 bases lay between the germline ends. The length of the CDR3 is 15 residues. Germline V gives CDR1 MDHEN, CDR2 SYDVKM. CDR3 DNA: TGTGCCAGCAGTTTGGGGGTGTCGGACTACAATGAGCAGTTCTTC. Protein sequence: CASSLGVSDYNEQFF. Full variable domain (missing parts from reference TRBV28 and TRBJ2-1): DVKVTQSSRYLVKRTGEKVFLECVQDMDHENMFWYRQDPGLGLRLIYFSYDVKMKEKGDIPEGYSVSREKKERFSLILESASTNQTSMYLCASSLGVSDYNEQFFGPGTRLTVL.

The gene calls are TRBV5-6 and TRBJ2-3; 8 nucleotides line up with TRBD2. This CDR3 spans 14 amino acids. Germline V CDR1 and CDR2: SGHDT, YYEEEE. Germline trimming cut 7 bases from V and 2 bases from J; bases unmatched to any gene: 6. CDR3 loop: CASCTSGFTDTQYF. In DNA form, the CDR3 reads TGTGCCAGCTGCACTAGCGGATTCACAGATACGCAGTATTTT.

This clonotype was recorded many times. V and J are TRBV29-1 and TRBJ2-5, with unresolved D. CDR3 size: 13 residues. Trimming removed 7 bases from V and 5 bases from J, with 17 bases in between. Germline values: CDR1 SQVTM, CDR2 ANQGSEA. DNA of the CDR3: TGCAGCGCCCCCTCACGAGGTGGGGAGACCCAGTACTTC. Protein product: CSAPSRGGETQYF.

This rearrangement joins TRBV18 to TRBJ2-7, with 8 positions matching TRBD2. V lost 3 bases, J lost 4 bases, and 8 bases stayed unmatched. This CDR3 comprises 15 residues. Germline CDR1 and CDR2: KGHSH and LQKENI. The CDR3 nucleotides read TGTGCCAGCTCACCTGACGGGGGGGCCCTGTACGAGCAGTACTTC. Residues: CASSPDGGALYEQYF.

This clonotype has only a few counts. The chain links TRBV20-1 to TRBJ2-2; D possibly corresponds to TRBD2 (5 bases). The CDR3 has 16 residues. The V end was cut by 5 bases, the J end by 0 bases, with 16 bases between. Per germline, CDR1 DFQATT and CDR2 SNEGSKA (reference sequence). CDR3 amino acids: CSADASDGTNTGELFF. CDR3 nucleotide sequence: TGCAGTGCTGATGCCAGCGACGGGACGAACACCGGGGAGCTGTTTTTT.

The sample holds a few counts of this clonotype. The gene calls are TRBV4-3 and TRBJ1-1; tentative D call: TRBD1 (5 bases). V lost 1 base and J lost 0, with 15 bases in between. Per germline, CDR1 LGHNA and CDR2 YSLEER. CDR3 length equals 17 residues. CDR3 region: CASSQAKSREVNTEAFF. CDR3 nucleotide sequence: TGCGCCAGCAGCCAAGCTAAGTCCAGGGAGGTGAACACTGAAGCTTTCTTT.

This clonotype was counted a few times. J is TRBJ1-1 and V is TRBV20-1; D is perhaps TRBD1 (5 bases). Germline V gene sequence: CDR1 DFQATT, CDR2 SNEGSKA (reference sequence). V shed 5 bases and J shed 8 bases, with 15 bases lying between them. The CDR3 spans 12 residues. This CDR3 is CSAPRWGREAFF. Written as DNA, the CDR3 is TGCAGTGCTCCCAGGTGGGGGAGAGAAGCTTTCTTT.

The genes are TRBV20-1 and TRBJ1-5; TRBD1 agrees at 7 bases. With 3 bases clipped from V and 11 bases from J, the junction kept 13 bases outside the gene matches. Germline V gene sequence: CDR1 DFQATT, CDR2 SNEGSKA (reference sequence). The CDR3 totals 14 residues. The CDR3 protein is CSARADRVQGTQHF. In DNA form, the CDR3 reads TGCAGTGCTAGGGCAGACAGGGTTCAAGGGACCCAGCATTTT.

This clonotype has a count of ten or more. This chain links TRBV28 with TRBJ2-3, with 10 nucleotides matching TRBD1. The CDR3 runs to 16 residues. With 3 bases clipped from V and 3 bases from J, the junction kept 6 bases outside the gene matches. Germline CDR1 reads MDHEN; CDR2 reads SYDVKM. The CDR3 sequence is CASSFLSGQGTDTQYF. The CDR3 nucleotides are TGTGCCAGCAGTTTCCTCTCGGGACAGGGGACAGATACGCAGTATTTT.

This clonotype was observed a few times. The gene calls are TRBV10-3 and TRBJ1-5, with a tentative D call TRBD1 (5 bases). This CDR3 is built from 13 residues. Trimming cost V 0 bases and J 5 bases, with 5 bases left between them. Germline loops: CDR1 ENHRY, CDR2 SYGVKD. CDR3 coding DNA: TGTGCCATCAGTGAGTCGGGGGATCAGCCCCAGCATTTT. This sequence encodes CAISESGDQPQHF.

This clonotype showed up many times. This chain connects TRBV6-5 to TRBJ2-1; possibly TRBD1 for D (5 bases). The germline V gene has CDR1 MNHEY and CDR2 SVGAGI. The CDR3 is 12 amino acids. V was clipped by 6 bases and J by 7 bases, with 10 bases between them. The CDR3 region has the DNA TGTGCCAGCAGCAGGGTTACAAATGAGCAGTTCTTC. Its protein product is CASSRVTNEQFF.

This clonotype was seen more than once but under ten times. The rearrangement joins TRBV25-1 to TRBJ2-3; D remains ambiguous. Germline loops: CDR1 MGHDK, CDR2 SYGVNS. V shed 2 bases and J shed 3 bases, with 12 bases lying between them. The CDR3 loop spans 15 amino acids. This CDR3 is CASSEVVVGTDTQYF. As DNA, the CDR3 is TGTGCCAGCAGTGAAGTGGTCGTTGGGACAGATACGCAGTATTTT.

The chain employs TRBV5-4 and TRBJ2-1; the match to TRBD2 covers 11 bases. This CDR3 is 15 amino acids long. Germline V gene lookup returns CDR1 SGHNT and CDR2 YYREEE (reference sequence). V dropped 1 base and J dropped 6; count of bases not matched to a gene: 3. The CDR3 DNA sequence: TGTGCCAGCAGCTTGTACCTAGCGGGGGGCAATGAGCAGTTCTTC. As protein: CASSLYLAGGNEQFF.

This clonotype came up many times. In DNA form, the CDR3 reads TGCAGTGCAGTAGGGACAGTTAATCAGCCCCAGCATTTT. Translating it yields CSAVGTVNQPQHF. The chain has TRBV20-1 and TRBJ1-5; 7 nucleotides line up with TRBD1. Germline values: CDR1 DFQATT, CDR2 SNEGSKA (reference sequence). J gave up 4 bases and V 6 bases, and 6 bases lay outside the gene matches. The CDR3 has 13 residues.

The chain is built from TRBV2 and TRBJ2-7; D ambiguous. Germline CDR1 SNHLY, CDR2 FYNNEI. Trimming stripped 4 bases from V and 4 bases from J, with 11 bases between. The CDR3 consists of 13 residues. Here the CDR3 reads CASSAMEIYEQYV. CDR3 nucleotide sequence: TGTGCCAGCAGTGCGATGGAAATTTACGAGCAGTACGTC.

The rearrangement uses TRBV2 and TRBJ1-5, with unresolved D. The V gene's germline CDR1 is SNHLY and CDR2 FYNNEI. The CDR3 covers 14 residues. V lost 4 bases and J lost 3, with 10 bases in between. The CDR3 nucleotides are TGTGCCAGCAGTGCGTGGCAGGTCAATCAGCCCCAGCATTTT. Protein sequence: CASSAWQVNQPQHF.